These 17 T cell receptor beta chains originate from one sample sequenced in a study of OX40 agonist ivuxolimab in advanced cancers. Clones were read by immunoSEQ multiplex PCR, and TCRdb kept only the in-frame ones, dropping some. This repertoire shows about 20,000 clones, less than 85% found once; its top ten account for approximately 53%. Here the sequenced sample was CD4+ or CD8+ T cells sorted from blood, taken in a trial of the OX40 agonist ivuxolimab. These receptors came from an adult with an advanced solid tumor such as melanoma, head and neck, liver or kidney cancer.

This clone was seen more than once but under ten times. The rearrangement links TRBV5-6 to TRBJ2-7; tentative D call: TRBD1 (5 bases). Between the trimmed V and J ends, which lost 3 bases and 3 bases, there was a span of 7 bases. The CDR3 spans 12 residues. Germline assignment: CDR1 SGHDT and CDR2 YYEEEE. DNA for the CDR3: TGTGCCAGCAGCTCGGACAACTACGAGCAGTACTTC. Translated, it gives CASSSDNYEQYF. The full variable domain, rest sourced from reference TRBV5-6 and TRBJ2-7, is DAGVTQSPTHLIKTRGQQVTLRCSPKSGHDTVSWYQQALGQGPQFIFQYYEEEERQRGNFPDRFSGHQFPNYSSELNVNALLLGDSALYLCASSSDNYEQYFGPGTRLTVT.

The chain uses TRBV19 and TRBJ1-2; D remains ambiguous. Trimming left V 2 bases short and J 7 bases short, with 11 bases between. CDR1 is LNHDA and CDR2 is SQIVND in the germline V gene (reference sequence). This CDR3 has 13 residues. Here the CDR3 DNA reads TGTGCCAGTAGTATACCGCCTGGGTCTGGCTACACCTTC. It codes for CASSIPPGSGYTF.

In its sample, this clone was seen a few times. DNA of the CDR3: TGTGCCAGCAGCCTTACTAGCGGGGGTTACAATGAGCAGTTCTTC. Amino acid sequence: CASSLTSGGYNEQFF. V and J are TRBV7-2 and TRBJ2-1, with 11 bases aligning to TRBD2. There are 15 residues in the CDR3. CDR1 is SGHTA and CDR2 is FQGNSA in the germline V gene. V dropped 5 bases and J dropped 4; count of bases not matched to a gene: 4.

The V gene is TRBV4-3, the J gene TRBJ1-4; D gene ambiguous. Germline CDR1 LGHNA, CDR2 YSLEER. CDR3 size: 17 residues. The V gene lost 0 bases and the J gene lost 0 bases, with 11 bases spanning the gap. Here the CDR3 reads CASSQDSTGTTNEKLFF. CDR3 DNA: TGCGCCAGCAGCCAAGATTCAACCGGGACAACTAATGAAAAACTGTTTTTT.

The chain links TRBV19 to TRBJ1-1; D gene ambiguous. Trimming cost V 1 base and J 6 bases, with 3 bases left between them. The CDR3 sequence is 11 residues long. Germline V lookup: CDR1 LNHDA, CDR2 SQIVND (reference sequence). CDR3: CASSIGPEAFF. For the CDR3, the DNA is TGTGCCAGTAGTATAGGACCTGAAGCTTTCTTT.

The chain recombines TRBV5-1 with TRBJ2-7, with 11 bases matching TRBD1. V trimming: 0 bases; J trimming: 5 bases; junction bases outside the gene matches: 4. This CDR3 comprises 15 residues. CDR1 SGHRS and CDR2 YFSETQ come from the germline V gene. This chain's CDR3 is CASSLVGQGVHEQYF. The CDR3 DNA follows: TGCGCCAGCAGCTTGGTGGGACAGGGGGTCCACGAGCAGTACTTC.

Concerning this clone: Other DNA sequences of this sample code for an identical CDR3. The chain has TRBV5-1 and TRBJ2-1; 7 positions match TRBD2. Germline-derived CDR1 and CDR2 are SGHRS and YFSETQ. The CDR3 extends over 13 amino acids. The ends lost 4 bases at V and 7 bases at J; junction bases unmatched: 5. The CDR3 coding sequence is TGCGCCAGCAGCCCAGGGACTAATAATGAGCAGTTCTTC. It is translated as CASSPGTNNEQFF. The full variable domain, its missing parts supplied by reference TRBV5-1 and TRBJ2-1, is KAGVTQTPRYLIKTRGQQVTLSCSPISGHRSVSWYQQTPGQGLQFLFEYFSETQRNKGNFPGRFSGRQFSNSRSEMNVSTLELGDSALYLCASSPGTNNEQFFGPGTRLTVL.

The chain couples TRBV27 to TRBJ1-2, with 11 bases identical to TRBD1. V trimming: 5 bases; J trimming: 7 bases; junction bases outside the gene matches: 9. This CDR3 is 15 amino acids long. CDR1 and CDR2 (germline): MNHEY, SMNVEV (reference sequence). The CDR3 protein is CASSPIGQGAGGYTF. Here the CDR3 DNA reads TGTGCCAGCAGTCCCATTGGACAGGGGGCGGGTGGCTACACCTTC.

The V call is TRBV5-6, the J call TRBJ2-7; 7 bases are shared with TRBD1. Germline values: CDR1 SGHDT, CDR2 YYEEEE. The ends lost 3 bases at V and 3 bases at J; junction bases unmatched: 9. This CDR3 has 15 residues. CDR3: CASSSTTGIGYEQYF. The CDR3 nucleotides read TGTGCCAGCAGCTCCACGACAGGGATAGGCTACGAGCAGTACTTC.

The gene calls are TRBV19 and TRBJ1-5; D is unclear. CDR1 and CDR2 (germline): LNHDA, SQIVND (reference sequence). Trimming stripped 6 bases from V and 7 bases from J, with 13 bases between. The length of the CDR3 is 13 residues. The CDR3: CASSLDLEQPQHF. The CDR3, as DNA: TGTGCCAGTAGCCTAGACCTGGAGCAGCCCCAGCATTTT.

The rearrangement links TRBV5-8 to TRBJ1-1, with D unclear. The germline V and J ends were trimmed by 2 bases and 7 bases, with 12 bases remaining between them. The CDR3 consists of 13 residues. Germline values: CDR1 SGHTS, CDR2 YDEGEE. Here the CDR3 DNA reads TGTGCCAGCAGCTTAAAGGGCGGCGGTGAAGCTTTCTTT. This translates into CASSLKGGGEAFF. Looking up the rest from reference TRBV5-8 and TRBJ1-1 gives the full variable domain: EAGVTQSPTHLIKTRGQQATLRCSPISGHTSVYWYQQALGLGLQFLLWYDEGEERNRGNFPPRFSGRQFPNYSSELNVNALELEDSALYLCASSLKGGGEAFFGQGTRLTVV.

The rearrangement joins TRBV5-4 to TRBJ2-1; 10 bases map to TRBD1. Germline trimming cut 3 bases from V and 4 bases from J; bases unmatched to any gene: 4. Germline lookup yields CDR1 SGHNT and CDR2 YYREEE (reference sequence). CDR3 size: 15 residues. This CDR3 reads CASSSGTGVYNEQFF. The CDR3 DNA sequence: TGTGCCAGCAGCTCCGGGACAGGGGTTTACAATGAGCAGTTCTTC.

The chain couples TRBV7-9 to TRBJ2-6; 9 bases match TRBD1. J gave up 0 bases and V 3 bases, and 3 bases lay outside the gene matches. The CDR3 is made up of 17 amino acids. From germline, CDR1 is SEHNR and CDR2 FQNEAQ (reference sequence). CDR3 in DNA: TGTGCCAGCAGCTTCACAGGGGGCAGCTCTGGGGCCAACGTCCTGACTTTC. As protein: CASSFTGGSSGANVLTF. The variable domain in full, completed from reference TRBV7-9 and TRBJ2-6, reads DTGVSQNPRHKITKRGQNVTFRCDPISEHNRLYWYRQTLGQGPEFLTYFQNEAQLEKSRLLSDRFSAERPKGSFSTLEIQRTEQGDSAMYLCASSFTGGSSGANVLTFGAGSRLTVL.

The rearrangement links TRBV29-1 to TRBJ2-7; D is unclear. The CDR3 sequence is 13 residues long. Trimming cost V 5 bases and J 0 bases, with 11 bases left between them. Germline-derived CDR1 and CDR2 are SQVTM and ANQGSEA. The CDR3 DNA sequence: TGCAGCGTTTCGCCCCCTAACTCCTACGAGCAGTACTTC. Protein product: CSVSPPNSYEQYF.

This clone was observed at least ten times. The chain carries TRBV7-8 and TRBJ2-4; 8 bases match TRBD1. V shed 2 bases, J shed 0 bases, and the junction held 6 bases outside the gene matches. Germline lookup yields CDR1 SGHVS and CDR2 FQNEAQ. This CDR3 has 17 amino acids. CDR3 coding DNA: TGTGCCAGCAGCTTAAACGACAGGGGCCTAGCCAAAAACATTCAGTACTTC. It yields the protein CASSLNDRGLAKNIQYF. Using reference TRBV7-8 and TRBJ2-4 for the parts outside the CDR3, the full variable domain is GAGVSQSPRYKVAKRGQDVALRCDPISGHVSLFWYQQALGQGPEFLTYFQNEAQLDKSGLPSDRFFAERPEGSVSTLKIQRTQQEDSAVYLCASSLNDRGLAKNIQYFGAGTRLSVL.

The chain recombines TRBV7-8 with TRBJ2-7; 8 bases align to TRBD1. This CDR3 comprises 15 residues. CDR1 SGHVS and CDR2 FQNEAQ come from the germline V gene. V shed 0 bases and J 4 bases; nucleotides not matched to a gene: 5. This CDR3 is CASSLAGQGTYEQYF. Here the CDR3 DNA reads TGTGCCAGCAGCTTAGCAGGACAGGGTACGTACGAGCAGTACTTC.

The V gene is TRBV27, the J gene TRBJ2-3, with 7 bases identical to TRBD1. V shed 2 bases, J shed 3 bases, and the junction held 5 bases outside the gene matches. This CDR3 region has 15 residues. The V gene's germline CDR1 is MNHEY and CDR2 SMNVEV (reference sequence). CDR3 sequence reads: CASSLGQASTDTQYF. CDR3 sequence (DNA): TGTGCCAGCAGTTTAGGACAGGCAAGTACAGATACGCAGTATTTT.